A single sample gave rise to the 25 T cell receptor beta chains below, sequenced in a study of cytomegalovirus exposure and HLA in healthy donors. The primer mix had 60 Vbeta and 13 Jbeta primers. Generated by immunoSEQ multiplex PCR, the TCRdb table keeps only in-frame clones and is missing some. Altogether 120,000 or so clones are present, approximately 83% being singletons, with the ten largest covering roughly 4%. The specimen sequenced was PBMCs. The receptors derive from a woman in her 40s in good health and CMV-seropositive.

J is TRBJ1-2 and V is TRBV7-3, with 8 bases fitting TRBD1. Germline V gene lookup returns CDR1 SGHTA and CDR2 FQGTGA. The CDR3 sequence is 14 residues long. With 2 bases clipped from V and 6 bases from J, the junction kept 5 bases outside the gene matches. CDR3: CASSLARGQDGYTF. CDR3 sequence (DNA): TGTGCCAGCAGCTTAGCCAGGGGGCAGGATGGCTACACCTTC.

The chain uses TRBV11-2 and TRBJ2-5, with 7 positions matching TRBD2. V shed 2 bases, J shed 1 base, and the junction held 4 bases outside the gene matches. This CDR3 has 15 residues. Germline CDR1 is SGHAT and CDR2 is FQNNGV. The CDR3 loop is CASSLRAGLQETQYF. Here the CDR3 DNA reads TGTGCCAGCAGCTTACGAGCGGGACTCCAAGAGACCCAGTACTTC.

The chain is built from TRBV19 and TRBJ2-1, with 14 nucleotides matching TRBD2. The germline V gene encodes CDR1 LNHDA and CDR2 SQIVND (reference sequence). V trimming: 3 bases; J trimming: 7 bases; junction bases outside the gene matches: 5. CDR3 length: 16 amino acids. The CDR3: CASSIRGTSGSNEQFF. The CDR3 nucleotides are TGTGCCAGTAGTATTCGAGGGACTAGCGGGAGTAATGAGCAGTTCTTC.

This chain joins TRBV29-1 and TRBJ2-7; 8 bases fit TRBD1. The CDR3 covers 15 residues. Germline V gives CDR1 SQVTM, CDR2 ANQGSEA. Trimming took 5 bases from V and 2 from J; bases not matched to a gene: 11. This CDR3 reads CSVRDQGAIPYEQYF. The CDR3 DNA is TGCAGCGTTCGTGATCAGGGGGCTATTCCCTACGAGCAGTACTTC.

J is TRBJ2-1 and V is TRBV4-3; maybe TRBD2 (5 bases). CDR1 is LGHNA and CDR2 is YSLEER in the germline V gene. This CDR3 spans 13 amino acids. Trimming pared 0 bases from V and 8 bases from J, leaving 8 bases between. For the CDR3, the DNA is TGCGCCAGCAGCCAAGATAGAGGGTATGAGCAGTTCTTC. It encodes CASSQDRGYEQFF.

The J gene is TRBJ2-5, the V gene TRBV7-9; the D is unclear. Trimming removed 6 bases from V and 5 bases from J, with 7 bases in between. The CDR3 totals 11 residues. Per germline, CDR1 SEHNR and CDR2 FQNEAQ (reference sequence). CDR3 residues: CASSSEETQYF. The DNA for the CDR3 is TGTGCCAGCAGTTCTGAGGAGACCCAGTACTTC.

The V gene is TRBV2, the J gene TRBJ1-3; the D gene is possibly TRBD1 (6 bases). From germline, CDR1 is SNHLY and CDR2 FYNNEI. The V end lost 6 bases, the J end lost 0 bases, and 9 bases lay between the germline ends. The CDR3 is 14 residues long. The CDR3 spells CASRKDSSGNTIYF. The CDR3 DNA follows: TGTGCCAGCAGGAAGGACAGCTCTGGAAACACCATATATTTT.

The CDR3 bases are TGTGCCAGCAGCTCTGGACAGGGAGGGATAGCTGAAGCTTTCTTT. Translated, it gives CASSSGQGGIAEAFF. The V and J genes are TRBV11-3 and TRBJ1-1; TRBD1 matches 8 bases. The trim removed 4 bases at V and 6 bases at J, leaving 10 bases unmatched. Germline V gene data show CDR1 as SGHNT and CDR2 as YENEEA. CDR3 length: 15 amino acids. Looking up the rest from reference TRBV11-3 and TRBJ1-1 gives the full variable domain: EAGVVQSPRYKIIEKKQPVAFWCNPISGHNTLYWYLQNLGQGPELLIRYENEEAVDDSQLPKDRFSAERLKGVDSTLKIQPAELGDSAVYLCASSSGQGGIAEAFFGQGTRLTVV.

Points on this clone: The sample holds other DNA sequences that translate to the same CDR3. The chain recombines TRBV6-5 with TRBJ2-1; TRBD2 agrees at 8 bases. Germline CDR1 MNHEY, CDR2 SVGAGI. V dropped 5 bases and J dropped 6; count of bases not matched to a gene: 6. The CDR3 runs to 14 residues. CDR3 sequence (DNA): TGTGCCAGCAGTCGCCGGCTAGCGGGCAATGAGCAGTTCTTC. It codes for CASSRRLAGNEQFF.

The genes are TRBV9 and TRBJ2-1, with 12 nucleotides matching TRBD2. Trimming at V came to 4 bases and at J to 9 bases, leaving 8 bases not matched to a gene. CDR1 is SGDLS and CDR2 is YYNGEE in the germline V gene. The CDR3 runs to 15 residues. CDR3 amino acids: CASSSGTSGFREQFF. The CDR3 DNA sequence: TGTGCCAGCAGCTCCGGGACTAGCGGGTTTCGTGAGCAGTTCTTC.

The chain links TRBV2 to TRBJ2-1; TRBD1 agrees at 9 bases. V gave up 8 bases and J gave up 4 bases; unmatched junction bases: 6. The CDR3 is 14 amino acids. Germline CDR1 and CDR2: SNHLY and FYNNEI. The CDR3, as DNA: TGTGCCAGCCGGACAGGGGCAGGATACAATGAGCAGTTCTTC. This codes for CASRTGAGYNEQFF.

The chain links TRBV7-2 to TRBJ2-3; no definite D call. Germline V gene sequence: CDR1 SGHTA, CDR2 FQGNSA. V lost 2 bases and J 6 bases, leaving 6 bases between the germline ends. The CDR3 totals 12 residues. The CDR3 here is CASSLQEDTQYF. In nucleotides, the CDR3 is TGTGCCAGCAGCTTACAAGAGGATACGCAGTATTTT.

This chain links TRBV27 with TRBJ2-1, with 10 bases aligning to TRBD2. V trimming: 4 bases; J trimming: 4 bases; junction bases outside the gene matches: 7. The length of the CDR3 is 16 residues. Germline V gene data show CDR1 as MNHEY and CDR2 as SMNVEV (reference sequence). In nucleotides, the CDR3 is TGTGCCAGCAGTTCGACCCGACTAGCGGGTTACAATGAGCAGTTCTTC. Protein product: CASSSTRLAGYNEQFF.

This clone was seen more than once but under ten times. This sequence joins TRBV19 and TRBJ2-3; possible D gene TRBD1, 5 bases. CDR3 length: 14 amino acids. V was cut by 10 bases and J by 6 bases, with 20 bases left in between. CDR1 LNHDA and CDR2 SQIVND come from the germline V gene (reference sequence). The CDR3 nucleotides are TGTGCCACCTCAAGTGGGGCCGTCTTGGATACGCAGTATTTT. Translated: CATSSGAVLDTQYF.

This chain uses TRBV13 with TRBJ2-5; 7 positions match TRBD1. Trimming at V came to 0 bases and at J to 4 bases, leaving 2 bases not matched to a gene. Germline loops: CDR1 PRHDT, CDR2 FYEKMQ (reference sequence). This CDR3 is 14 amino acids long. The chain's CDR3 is CASSLGQGRETQYF. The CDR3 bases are TGTGCCAGCAGCTTAGGACAGGGGCGAGAGACCCAGTACTTC. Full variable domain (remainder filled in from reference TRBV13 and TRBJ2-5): AAGVIQSPRHLIKEKRETATLKCYPIPRHDTVYWYQQGPGQDPQFLISFYEKMQSDKGSIPDRFSAQQFSDYHSELNMSSLELGDSALYFCASSLGQGRETQYFGPGTRLLVL.

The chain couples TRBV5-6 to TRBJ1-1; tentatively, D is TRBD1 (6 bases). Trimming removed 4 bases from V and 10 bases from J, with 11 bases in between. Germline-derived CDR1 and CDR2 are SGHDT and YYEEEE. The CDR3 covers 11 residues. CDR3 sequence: CASSTRGSAFF. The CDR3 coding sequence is TGTGCCAGCAGCACCAGGGGATCAGCTTTCTTT.

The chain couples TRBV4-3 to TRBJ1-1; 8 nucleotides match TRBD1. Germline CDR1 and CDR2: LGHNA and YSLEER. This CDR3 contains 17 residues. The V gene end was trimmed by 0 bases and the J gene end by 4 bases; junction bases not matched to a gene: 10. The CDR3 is CASSQDLLQGASTEAFF. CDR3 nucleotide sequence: TGCGCCAGCAGCCAAGACCTCCTCCAGGGGGCGAGCACTGAAGCTTTCTTT.

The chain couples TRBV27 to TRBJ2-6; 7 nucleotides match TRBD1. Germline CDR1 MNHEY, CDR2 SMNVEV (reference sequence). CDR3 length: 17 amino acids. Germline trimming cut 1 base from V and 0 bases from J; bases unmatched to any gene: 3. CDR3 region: CASSLFAGGSGANVLTF. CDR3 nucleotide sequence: TGTGCCAGCAGTTTATTTGCAGGGGGCTCTGGGGCCAACGTCCTGACTTTC. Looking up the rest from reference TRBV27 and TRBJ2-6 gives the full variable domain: EAQVTQNPRYLITVTGKKLTVTCSQNMNHEYMSWYRQDPGLGLRQIYYSMNVEVTDKGDVPEGYKVSRKEKRNFPLILESPSPNQTSLYFCASSLFAGGSGANVLTFGAGSRLTVL.

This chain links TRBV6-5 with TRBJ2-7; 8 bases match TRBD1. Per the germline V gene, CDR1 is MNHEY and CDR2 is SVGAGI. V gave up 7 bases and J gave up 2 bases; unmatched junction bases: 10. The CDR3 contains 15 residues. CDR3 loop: CASKKGQGAAYEQYF. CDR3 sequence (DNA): TGTGCCAGCAAAAAGGGCCAGGGGGCAGCCTACGAGCAGTACTTC.

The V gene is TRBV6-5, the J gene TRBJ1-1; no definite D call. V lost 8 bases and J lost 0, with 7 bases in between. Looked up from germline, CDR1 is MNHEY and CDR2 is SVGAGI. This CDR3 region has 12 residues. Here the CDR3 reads CASGRLNTEAFF. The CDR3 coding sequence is TGTGCCAGCGGCAGGTTGAACACTGAAGCTTTCTTT.

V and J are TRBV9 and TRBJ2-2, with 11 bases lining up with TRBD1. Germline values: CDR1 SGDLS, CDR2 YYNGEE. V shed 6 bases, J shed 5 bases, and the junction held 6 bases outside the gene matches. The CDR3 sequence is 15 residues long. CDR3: CASTPDRGRTGELFF. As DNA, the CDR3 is TGTGCCAGCACCCCGGACAGGGGGCGAACCGGGGAGCTGTTTTTT.

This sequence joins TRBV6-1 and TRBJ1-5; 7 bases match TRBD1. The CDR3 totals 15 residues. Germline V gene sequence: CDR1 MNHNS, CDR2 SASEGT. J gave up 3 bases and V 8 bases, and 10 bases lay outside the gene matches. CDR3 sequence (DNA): TGTGCCAGCGTTAGCGGAACAGGGGCCAATCAGCCCCAGCATTTT. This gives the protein CASVSGTGANQPQHF.

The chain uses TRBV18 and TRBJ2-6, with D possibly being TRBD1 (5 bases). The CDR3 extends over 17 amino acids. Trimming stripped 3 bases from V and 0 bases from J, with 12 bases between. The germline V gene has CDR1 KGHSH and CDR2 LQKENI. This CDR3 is CASSPQGNPSGANVLTF. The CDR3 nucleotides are TGTGCCAGCTCACCTCAGGGTAACCCCTCTGGGGCCAACGTCCTGACTTTC.

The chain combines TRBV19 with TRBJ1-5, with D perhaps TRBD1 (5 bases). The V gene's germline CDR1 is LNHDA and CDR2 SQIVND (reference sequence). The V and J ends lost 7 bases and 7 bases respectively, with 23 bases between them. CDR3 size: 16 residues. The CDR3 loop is CASIISAGYLHQPQHF. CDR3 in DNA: TGTGCCAGTATCATCTCCGCAGGGTACTTACACCAGCCCCAGCATTTT.

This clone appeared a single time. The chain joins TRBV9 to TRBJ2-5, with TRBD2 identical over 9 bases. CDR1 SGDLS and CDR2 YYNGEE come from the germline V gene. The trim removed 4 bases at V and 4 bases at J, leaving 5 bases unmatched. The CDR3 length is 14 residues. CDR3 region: CASSSSGRRETQYF. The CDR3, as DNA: TGTGCCAGCAGCAGTAGCGGGAGAAGAGAGACCCAGTACTTC.